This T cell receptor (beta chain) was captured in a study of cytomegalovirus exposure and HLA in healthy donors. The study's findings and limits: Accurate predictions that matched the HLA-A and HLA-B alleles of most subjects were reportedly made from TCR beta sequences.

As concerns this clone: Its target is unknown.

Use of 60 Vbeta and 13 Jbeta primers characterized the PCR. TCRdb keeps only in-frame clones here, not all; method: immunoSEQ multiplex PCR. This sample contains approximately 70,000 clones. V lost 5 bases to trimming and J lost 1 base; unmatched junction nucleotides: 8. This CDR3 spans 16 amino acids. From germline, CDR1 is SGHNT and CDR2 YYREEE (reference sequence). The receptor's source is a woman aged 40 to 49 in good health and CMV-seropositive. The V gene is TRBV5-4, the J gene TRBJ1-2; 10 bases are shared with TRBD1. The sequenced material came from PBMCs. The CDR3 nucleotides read TGTGCCAGCAGACCCCGGGACAGGGGAGGTAACTATGGCTACACCTTC. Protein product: CASRPRDRGGNYGYTF.